This T cell receptor beta chain was found in a study of shared clonotypes between healthy human individuals. This clone appeared a few times. Method: immunoSEQ multiplex PCR; TCRdb's copy keeps in-frame clones and lacks some. The sample consists of about 1 million clones, about 74% of them appearing once. Trimming removed 2 bases from V and 9 bases from J, with 11 bases in between. The CDR3 has 12 residues. CDR1 SGHNT and CDR2 YYREEE come from the germline V gene (reference sequence). The source material was memory CD4+ T cells sorted from blood. The subset: CD45RA-negative fraction. The sequence was obtained from a man aged 18 to 29 in good health. The chain is built from TRBV5-4 and TRBJ1-1; D unclear. CDR3 loop: CASSLWQRQAFF. The DNA of the CDR3 is TGTGCCAGCAGCTTATGGCAGCGGCAAGCTTTCTTT.